This entry lists 7 T cell receptor beta chains sequenced from one sample in a study of T cells after yellow fever vaccination. TCRdb re-analysed the 5' RACE reads in MiXCR, keeping a single row per CDR3 protein. The table lists 4,000 to 5,000 distinct CDR3 sequences, less than 9.5% of them singletons. Sequencing used PBMCs, either bulk or a sorted T-cell subset (CD4+, CD8+, memory, or dextramer-sorted; not recorded which), obtained 35 to 50 days after the first yellow fever vaccination. The source is a man aged 18 to 29 who received the YFV17D yellow fever vaccine.

In its sample, this clonotype was seen many times. The chain links TRBV6-5 to TRBJ1-6; D gene uncertain. Germline-derived CDR1 and CDR2 are MNHEY and SVGAGI. This CDR3 spans 13 amino acids. Trimming removed 0 bases from V and 4 bases from J, with 1 base in between. The CDR3 protein is CASSYSYNSPLHF. DNA of the CDR3: TGTGCCAGCAGTTACTCGTATAATTCACCCCTCCACTTT.

This clonotype was seen ten or more times. The chain couples TRBV4-1 to TRBJ1-2; D not resolved. Germline CDR1 is MGHRA and CDR2 is YSYEKL. The CDR3 spans 15 residues. Trimming took off 1 base at V and 0 bases at J, with 9 bases between the two ends. The CDR3 sequence: CASSQGPLANYGYTF. The CDR3 DNA follows: TGCGCCAGCAGCCAAGGACCCCTAGCTAACTATGGCTACACCTTC.

This clonotype was found many times. This rearrangement joins TRBV4-2 to TRBJ2-5; tentatively, D is TRBD2 (5 bases). V lost 1 base and J lost 5, with 14 bases in between. Germline CDR1 and CDR2: LGHNA and YNFKEQ. This CDR3 comprises 15 residues. In DNA, the CDR3 is TGTGCCAGCAGCCAAGTCCTCGGGATCGGGGAGACCCAGTACTTC. Residues: CASSQVLGIGETQYF.

This clonotype was seen a handful of times. This chain links TRBV18 with TRBJ1-2, with a tentative D call TRBD1 (6 bases). Germline V gives CDR1 KGHSH, CDR2 LQKENI. CDR3 length equals 13 residues. Between the trimmed V and J ends, which lost 6 bases and 4 bases, there was a span of 12 bases. In DNA form, the CDR3 reads TGTGCCAGCTCGACGGACAGAATCTATGGCTACACCTTC. Encoded protein: CASSTDRIYGYTF.

This clonotype is medium-sized. The V and J genes are TRBV3-1 and TRBJ2-1, with TRBD2 matching over 7 bases. This CDR3 spans 15 amino acids. V lost 3 bases to trimming and J lost 2 bases; unmatched junction nucleotides: 4. Germline V CDR1 and CDR2: LGHDT, YNNKEL (reference sequence). The CDR3 protein is CASSHVLAPYNEQFF. The CDR3 coding sequence is TGTGCCAGCAGCCATGTACTAGCGCCCTACAATGAGCAGTTCTTC.

The genes are TRBV12-2 and TRBJ1-1; the table's D call TRBD1 went unverified against the DNA. TRBV12-2 counts as a pseudogene. This CDR3 has 15 residues. For the CDR3, the DNA is TGTGCAAGTCCCGGGGGGTCACGGGGGAACACTGAAGCTTTCTTT. Amino acids: CASPGGSRGNTEAFF.

At least ten counts were recorded for this clonotype. The chain recombines TRBV7-8 with TRBJ2-7, with a possible D match to TRBD2 (5 bases). The germline CDR1 and CDR2 sequences are SGHVS and FQNEAQ. With 4 bases removed from V and 0 bases from J, the gap between germline ends came to 22 bases. The CDR3 spans 18 residues. The CDR3, as DNA: TGTGCCAGCAGCTCAGGAATTGTGACTACTCCCTCCTCCTACGAGCAGTACTTC. Amino acids: CASSSGIVTTPSSYEQYF.